Sequencing of this T cell receptor beta chain was carried out in a study of monozygotic twins with inflammatory bowel disease. Findings and limits, study-wide: Similarity of repertoires did not differ between concordant and discordant twins, possibly from limited power.

TCRdb re-called the 5' RACE reads; every CDR3 protein appears as one record, without DNA. This table holds some 130,000 distinct CDR3 sequences. A note on this clonotype: Its antigen is still unknown.

Each donor supplied about 2.5 ml of blood. Germline lookup yields CDR1 SGHRS and CDR2 YFSETQ. CDR3 size: 15 residues. The chain employs TRBV5-1 and TRBJ2-1. The receptor was isolated from a human donor with ulcerative colitis or Crohn's disease, or a healthy co-twin of an affected twin (not recorded which). Input material: blood. The CDR3 loop is CASSLAKGFGDEQFF. The full variable domain, its missing parts supplied by reference TRBV5-1 and TRBJ2-1, is KAGVTQTPRYLIKTRGQQVTLSCSPISGHRSVSWYQQTPGQGLQFLFEYFSETQRNKGNFPGRFSGRQFSNSRSEMNVSTLELGDSALYLCASSLAKGFGDEQFFGPGTRLTVL.